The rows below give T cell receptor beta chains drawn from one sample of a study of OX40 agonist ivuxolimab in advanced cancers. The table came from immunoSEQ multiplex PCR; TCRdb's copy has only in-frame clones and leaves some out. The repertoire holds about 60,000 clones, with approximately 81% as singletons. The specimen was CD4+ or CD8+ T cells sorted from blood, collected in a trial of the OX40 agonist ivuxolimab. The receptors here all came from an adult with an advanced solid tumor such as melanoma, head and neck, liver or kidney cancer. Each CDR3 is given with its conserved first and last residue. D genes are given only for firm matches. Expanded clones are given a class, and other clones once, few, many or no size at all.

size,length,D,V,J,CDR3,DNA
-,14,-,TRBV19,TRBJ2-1,CASSRQSSYNEQFF,TGTGCCAGTAGTCGACAGAGCTCCTACAATGAGCAGTTCTTC
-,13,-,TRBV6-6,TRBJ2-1,CASSYSSYNEQFF,TGTGCCAGCAGTTACTCAAGTTACAATGAGCAGTTCTTC
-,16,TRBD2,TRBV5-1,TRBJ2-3,CASSLAGLADTDTQYF,TGCGCCAGCAGCTTGGCAGGGCTAGCGGACACAGATACGCAGTATTTT
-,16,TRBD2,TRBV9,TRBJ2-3,CASSEEGRGLTDTQYF,TGTGCCAGCAGCGAGGAGGGGAGGGGTCTCACAGATACGCAGTATTTT
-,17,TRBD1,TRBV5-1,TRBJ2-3,CASSLRLGTVSTDTQYF,TGCGCCAGCAGCTTGCGCCTCGGGACAGTCAGCACAGATACGCAGTATTTT
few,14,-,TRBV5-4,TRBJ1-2,CASSPEEGYYGYTF,TGTGCCAGCAGCCCCGAGGAGGGGTACTATGGCTACACCTTC
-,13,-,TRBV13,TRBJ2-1,CASTGFGYNEQFF,TGTGCCTCTACGGGGTTCGGATACAATGAGCAGTTCTTC
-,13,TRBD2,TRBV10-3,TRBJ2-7,CATAAGDPNEQYF,TGTGCCACCGCAGCGGGAGATCCCAACGAGCAGTACTTC
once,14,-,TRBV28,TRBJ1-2,CASSSGGAWYGYTF,TGTGCCAGCAGTTCTGGGGGGGCCTGGTATGGCTACACCTTC
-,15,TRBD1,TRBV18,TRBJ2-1,CASSPPGTGGNEQFF,TGTGCCAGCTCACCACCCGGGACAGGGGGCAATGAGCAGTTCTTC
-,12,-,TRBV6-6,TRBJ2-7,CASSSPGEEQYF,TGTGCCAGCAGTTCCCCCGGGGAAGAGCAGTACTTC
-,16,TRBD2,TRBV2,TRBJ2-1,CASSEGLAGGVDEQFF,TGTGCCAGCAGTGAAGGACTAGCGGGAGGGGTGGATGAGCAGTTCTTC
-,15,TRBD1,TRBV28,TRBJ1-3,CASRWDREAGNTIYF,TGTGCCAGCAGGTGGGACAGGGAGGCTGGAAACACCATATATTTT
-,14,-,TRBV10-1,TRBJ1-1,CASSGGSTNTEAFF,TGCGCCAGCAGTGGAGGTTCAACGAACACTGAAGCTTTCTTT
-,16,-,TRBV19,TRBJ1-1,CASSLGGQGGNTEAFF,TGTGCCAGTAGTCTTGGGGGTCAAGGGGGTAACACTGAAGCTTTCTTT
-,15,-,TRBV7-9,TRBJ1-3,CASSFSGDFGNTIYF,TGTGCCAGCAGCTTTTCAGGGGATTTCGGAAACACCATATATTTT
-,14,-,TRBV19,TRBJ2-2,CASSIVANTGELFF,TGTGCCAGTAGTATTGTCGCGAACACCGGGGAGCTGTTTTTT
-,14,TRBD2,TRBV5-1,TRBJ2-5,CASSFPSGMETQYF,TGCGCCAGCAGCTTCCCTAGCGGGATGGAGACCCAGTACTTC
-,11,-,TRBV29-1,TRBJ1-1,CSVAVNTEAFF,TGCAGCGTTGCTGTGAACACTGAAGCTTTCTTT
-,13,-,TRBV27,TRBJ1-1,CASSLSARFEAFF,TGTGCCAGCAGTTTATCGGCAAGATTTGAAGCTTTCTTT
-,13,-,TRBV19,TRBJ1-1,CASTPTWVAEAFF,TGTGCCAGTACCCCGACCTGGGTCGCTGAAGCTTTCTTT
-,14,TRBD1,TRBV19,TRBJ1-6,CASKGQGQNSPLHF,TGTGCCAGTAAGGGACAGGGGCAGAATTCACCCCTCCACTTT
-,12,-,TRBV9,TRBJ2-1,CASSKQGAEQFF,TGTGCCAGCAGCAAACAGGGAGCGGAGCAGTTCTTC
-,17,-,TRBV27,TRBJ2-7,CASSLGQPGVRRAEQYF,TGTGCCAGCAGTTTAGGACAACCAGGGGTACGCAGAGCCGAGCAGTACTTC
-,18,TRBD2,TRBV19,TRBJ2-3,CASSSRGLAGDFGDTQYF,TGTGCCAGTAGTAGCCGGGGACTAGCGGGAGACTTTGGGGATACGCAGTATTTT
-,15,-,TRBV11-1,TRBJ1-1,CANSIRTVTNTEAFF,TGTGCCAACAGCATACGGACAGTGACGAACACTGAAGCTTTCTTT
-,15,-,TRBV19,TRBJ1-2,CASSPSGHANYGYTF,TGTGCCAGTAGTCCCTCAGGACATGCAAACTATGGCTACACCTTC
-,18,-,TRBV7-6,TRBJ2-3,CASSLEGLGAEYTDTQYF,TGTGCCAGCAGCTTAGAGGGGTTGGGAGCGGAGTACACAGATACGCAGTATTTT
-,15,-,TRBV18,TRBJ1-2,CASSPSGYYNYGYTF,TGTGCCAGCTCACCATCTGGTTACTACAACTATGGCTACACCTTC
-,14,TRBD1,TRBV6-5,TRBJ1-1,CASTGTGGESEAFF,TGTGCCAGCACTGGGACAGGGGGCGAGTCTGAAGCTTTCTTT
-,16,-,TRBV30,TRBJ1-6,CAWSVLGRGEGSPLHF,TGTGCCTGGAGTGTCCTCGGGAGGGGGGAAGGTTCACCCCTCCACTTT
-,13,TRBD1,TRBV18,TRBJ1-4,CASSRQGGEKLFF,TGTGCCAGCTCACGACAGGGTGGCGAAAAACTGTTTTTT
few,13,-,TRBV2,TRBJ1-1,CASRRTENTEAFF,TGTGCCAGCAGGCGGACAGAGAACACTGAAGCTTTCTTT
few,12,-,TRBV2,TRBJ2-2,CASQIYTGELFF,TGTGCCAGCCAAATTTACACCGGGGAGCTGTTTTTT
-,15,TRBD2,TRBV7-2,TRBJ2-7,CASSLSRGEGYEQYF,TGTGCCAGCAGCTTGAGTCGGGGGGAAGGCTACGAGCAGTACTTC
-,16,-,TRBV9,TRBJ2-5,CASSVASGTPWETQYF,TGTGCCAGCAGCGTAGCGTCTGGGACCCCATGGGAGACCCAGTACTTC
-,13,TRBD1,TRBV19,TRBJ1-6,CASNQGDNSPLHF,TGTGCCAGTAATCAGGGGGATAATTCACCCCTCCACTTT
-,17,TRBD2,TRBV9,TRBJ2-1,CASSVATPASGGNEQFF,TGTGCCAGCAGCGTAGCTACTCCGGCTAGCGGGGGTAATGAGCAGTTCTTC
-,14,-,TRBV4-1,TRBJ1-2,CASSQDRYVLGYTF,TGCGCCAGCAGCCAAGATAGGTACGTCCTCGGCTACACCTTC
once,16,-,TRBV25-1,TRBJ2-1,CASSESWGISYNEQFF,TGTGCCAGCAGTGAATCTTGGGGGATCTCCTACAATGAGCAGTTCTTC
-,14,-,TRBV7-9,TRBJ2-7,CASSPRGPTYEQYF,TGTGCCAGCAGCCCCAGAGGACCGACCTACGAGCAGTACTTC